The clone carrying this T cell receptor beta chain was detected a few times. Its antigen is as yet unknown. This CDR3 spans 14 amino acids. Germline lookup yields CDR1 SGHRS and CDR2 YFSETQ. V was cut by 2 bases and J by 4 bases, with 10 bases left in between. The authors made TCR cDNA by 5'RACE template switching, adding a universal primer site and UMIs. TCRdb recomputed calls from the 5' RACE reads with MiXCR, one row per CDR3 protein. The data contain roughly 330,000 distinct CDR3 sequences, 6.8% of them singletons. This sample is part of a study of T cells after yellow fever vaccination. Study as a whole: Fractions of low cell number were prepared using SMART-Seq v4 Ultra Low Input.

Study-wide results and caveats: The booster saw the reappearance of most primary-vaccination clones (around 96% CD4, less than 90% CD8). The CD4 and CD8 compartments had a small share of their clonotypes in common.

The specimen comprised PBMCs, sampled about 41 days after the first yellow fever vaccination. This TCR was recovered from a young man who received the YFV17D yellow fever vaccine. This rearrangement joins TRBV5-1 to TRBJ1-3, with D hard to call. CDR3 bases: TGCGCCAGCAGCTTCTTCGCGGAAGGAAACACCATATATTTT. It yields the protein CASSFFAEGNTIYF.